This is a list of T cell receptor beta chains from one sample in a study of human CD8 memory T cell subsets. Reprocessing the 5' RACE reads, TCRdb reports a single entry for every CDR3 protein and omits DNA. The sample table sets out some 10,000 distinct CDR3 sequences. The material sequenced was CD8+ T cells from PBMCs. These receptors were obtained from a human donor in good health. CDR3s include the opening cysteine and the closing phenylalanine or tryptophan. Only part of the rows carry a size: once, few, many, or a class if the clone is expanded.

cdr3_aa | clone_size | j_call | v_call
CASRYQLQETQYF | NA | TRBJ2-5 | TRBV6-5
CASSLIGGAADTQYF | NA | TRBJ2-3 | TRBV7-8
CASKTVNLNTEAFF | NA | TRBJ1-1 | TRBV28
CASSGTSSYNEQFF | medium-sized | TRBJ2-1 | TRBV28
CASSQDFWYEQYF | NA | TRBJ2-7 | TRBV4-1
CASSLIPDGGNYGYTF | NA | TRBJ1-2 | TRBV12-3/TRBV12-4
CASSFLGTGSPSDQPQHF | NA | TRBJ1-5 | TRBV7-8
CASSLPQIEESEAFF | medium-sized | TRBJ1-1 | TRBV28
CASSYGPGLVLYF | NA | TRBJ2-3 | TRBV6-5
CASSPGTGGLETQYF | medium-sized | TRBJ2-5 | TRBV7-9
CASALGGFEAFF | NA | TRBJ1-1 | TRBV5-6
CASSAGQANTEAFF | NA | TRBJ1-1 | TRBV25-1
CASGASGVSTDTQYF | NA | TRBJ2-3 | TRBV10-2
CASSLFSGQETQYF | NA | TRBJ2-5 | TRBV7-8
CASSVAGVGDTQYF | NA | TRBJ2-3 | TRBV6-5
CASSSDLITDTQYF | NA | TRBJ2-3 | TRBV11-3
CASSLGLAGGLEQFF | NA | TRBJ2-1 | TRBV7-9
CASNQEDFRTDTQYF | NA | TRBJ2-3 | TRBV28
CATSDLLKTQYF | NA | TRBJ2-5 | TRBV24-1
CASSYSFGTGGYEQYF | NA | TRBJ2-7 | TRBV6-5
CASSELGGEQYF | NA | TRBJ2-7 | TRBV6-1
CASSAVGTVNNEQFF | NA | TRBJ2-1 | TRBV7-9
CASSSSMTGWPADTQYF | NA | TRBJ2-3 | TRBV28
CASSYTGSYEQYF | NA | TRBJ2-7 | TRBV6-5
CASSLVADQPTGTGELFF | NA | TRBJ2-2 | TRBV7-6
CASSLKWGGRTDTQYF | medium-sized | TRBJ2-3 | TRBV5-6
CSARTGVTLFEQFF | NA | TRBJ2-1 | TRBV20-1
CASSLERPEQYF | NA | TRBJ2-7 | TRBV7-9
CASRSTSVLSWNEQFF | NA | TRBJ2-1 | TRBV19
CSARERRQISYEQYF | NA | TRBJ2-7 | TRBV20-1
CASNGGLTYEQYF | NA | TRBJ2-7 | TRBV12-3/TRBV12-4
CASNPSGTGNYEQYF | NA | TRBJ2-7 | TRBV28
CASSSPWSERVSSGYNEQFF | NA | TRBJ2-1 | TRBV4-2
CASSLGAGMGAEAFF | NA | TRBJ1-1 | TRBV7-8
CASSLGNFYEQYF | medium-sized | TRBJ2-7 | TRBV7-8
CASSWTSGGNNEQFF | medium-sized | TRBJ2-1 | TRBV5-1
CASSSNRGTYNEQFF | NA | TRBJ2-1 | TRBV6-2/TRBV6-3
CASSSGHSSYEQYF | NA | TRBJ2-7 | TRBV5-4
CASTPRGESTDTQYF | NA | TRBJ2-3 | TRBV3-1
CASSLAGAGREQFF | medium-sized | TRBJ2-1 | TRBV5-1
CASSYGGTSGGLYEQYF | NA | TRBJ2-7 | TRBV6-5
CASSQYAGGQGILSTDTQYF | medium-sized | TRBJ2-3 | TRBV6-5
CASSYSTGVIYEQYF | NA | TRBJ2-7 | TRBV6-2/TRBV6-3
CASNSVTQETQYF | NA | TRBJ2-5 | TRBV19
CASKEETAIGNTIYF | medium-sized | TRBJ1-3 | TRBV3-2
CAWSVRDSGNYEQYF | NA | TRBJ2-7 | TRBV30
CASSSRTSAYTGELFF | medium-sized | TRBJ2-2 | TRBV7-8
CASSPPGRGTDTQYF | medium-sized | TRBJ2-3 | TRBV28
CSARDLRGTNTQYF | NA | TRBJ2-3 | TRBV20-1
CASSFPKAGANVLTF | NA | TRBJ2-6 | TRBV5-4
CAWSVPLTGEDNTEAFF | medium-sized | TRBJ1-1 | TRBV30
CSARDPYAVDYNEQFF | NA | TRBJ2-1 | TRBV20-1
CASSLGPRGLAKNIQYF | NA | TRBJ2-4 | TRBV7-8